This entry lists 20 T cell receptor beta chains sequenced from one sample in a study of cytomegalovirus exposure and HLA in healthy donors. PCR involved 60 Vbeta and 13 Jbeta primers. The table came from immunoSEQ multiplex PCR; TCRdb's copy has only in-frame clones and leaves some out. The sample includes 200,000 to 250,000 clones, around 81% of them seen just once. Material for sequencing was PBMCs. The receptor set was obtained from a woman aged 55-70 years in good health and CMV-seropositive.

In regard to this clone: At one end, the junction sequence differs from germline, possibly due to a read error. The genes are TRBV2 and TRBJ1-2; no clear D. The CDR3 has 11 amino acids. Germline V gene data show CDR1 as SNHLY and CDR2 as FYNNEI. Written as DNA, the CDR3 is TGTGCCAGCAAGGTAGCCGCCGGCTACGCCTTC. It yields the protein CASKVAAGYAF.

The gene calls are TRBV7-2 and TRBJ2-1, with 7 bases fitting TRBD1. The CDR3 contains 12 residues. J gave up 9 bases and V 2 bases, and 1 base lay outside the gene matches. Germline V CDR1 and CDR2: SGHTA, FQGNSA. Here the CDR3 DNA reads TGTGCCAGCAGCTTAAGGGGGCGTGAGCAGTTCTTC. It yields the protein CASSLRGREQFF.

The chain employs TRBV28 and TRBJ2-3; TRBD2 is a possible D gene (5 bases). This CDR3 spans 14 amino acids. V lost 8 bases to trimming and J lost 4 bases, with 16 bases between them. CDR1 MDHEN and CDR2 SYDVKM come from the germline V gene. This CDR3 is CASVGWENPDTQYF. The CDR3 nucleotides read TGTGCCAGCGTCGGGTGGGAGAACCCAGATACGCAGTATTTT.

This clone was detected only a few times. The genes are TRBV4-2 and TRBJ1-2; 9 nucleotides line up with TRBD1. The CDR3 is 16 residues long. V lost 3 bases to trimming and J lost 6 bases; unmatched junction nucleotides: 11. Germline CDR1 LGHNA, CDR2 YNFKEQ. CDR3 bases: TGTGCCAGCAGCCAGGAACCTACAGGGGGCTCGGATGGCTACACCTTC. This gives the protein CASSQEPTGGSDGYTF.

This clone has just one count. The sample contains more than one DNA sequence encoding this CDR3. The chain couples TRBV7-6 to TRBJ2-7, with D possibly matching TRBD2 (5 bases). The CDR3 is 13 residues long. V was trimmed by 3 bases and J by 7 bases, leaving 13 bases between them. The germline V gene has CDR1 SGHVS and CDR2 FNYEAQ. Here the CDR3 DNA reads TGTGCCAGCAGCTTGCCACACTCGGGAGAGCAGTACTTC. Protein: CASSLPHSGEQYF.

CDR3 bases: TGCGCCAGCAGCCCGAGGACAGCGAACACCGGGGAGCTGTTTTTT. Translating gives CASSPRTANTGELFF. J is TRBJ2-2 and V is TRBV4-1; D is possibly TRBD1 (6 bases). V lost 4 bases, J lost 0 bases, and 9 bases lay in between. The CDR3 is 15 amino acids. Germline V gene data show CDR1 as MGHRA and CDR2 as YSYEKL.

This chain connects TRBV11-2 to TRBJ2-3, with TRBD2 as a possible D gene (5 bases). Germline lookup yields CDR1 SGHAT and CDR2 FQNNGV. Trimming removed 0 bases at V and 0 bases at J, with 10 bases between. The CDR3 has 16 amino acids. The CDR3 reads CASSLDWVASTDTQYF. The CDR3 coding sequence is TGTGCCAGCAGCTTAGATTGGGTAGCGAGCACAGATACGCAGTATTTT.

This clone appeared many times. The chain is built from TRBV10-3 and TRBJ1-5; weak D call: TRBD1 (6 bases). The ends were cut back, 2 bases at V and 1 base at J, with 9 bases in the middle. Germline V lookup: CDR1 ENHRY, CDR2 SYGVKD. The CDR3 sequence is 15 residues long. Here the CDR3 reads CAISEGTISNQPQHF. CDR3 nucleotide sequence: TGTGCCATCAGTGAGGGGACAATAAGCAATCAGCCCCAGCATTTT.

Comment on this clone: The sample holds other DNA sequences that translate to the same CDR3. The chain carries TRBV19 and TRBJ2-3; D remains unclear. Looked up from germline, CDR1 is LNHDA and CDR2 is SQIVND (reference sequence). The CDR3 consists of 11 residues. Trimming stripped 3 bases from V and 6 bases from J, with 4 bases between. CDR3 sequence reads: CASSILDTQYF. CDR3 sequence (DNA): TGTGCCAGTAGTATCCTTGATACGCAGTATTTT.

Remarks on this clone: Within the sample, other DNA sequences also encode this same CDR3. J is TRBJ2-1 and V is TRBV5-1; 10 bases fit TRBD2. Germline-derived CDR1 and CDR2 are SGHRS and YFSETQ. Trimming took 0 bases from V and 5 from J; bases not matched to a gene: 2. This CDR3 region has 15 residues. DNA for the CDR3: TGCGCCAGCAGCTTGGGACTAGCGGGCGACAATGAGCAGTTCTTC. This codes for CASSLGLAGDNEQFF.

The chain uses TRBV19 and TRBJ2-7; 12 nucleotides line up with TRBD2. Unmatched junction bases numbered 14, after V lost 5 bases and J lost 0 bases. Per the germline V gene, CDR1 is LNHDA and CDR2 is SQIVND (reference sequence). This CDR3 has 19 residues. The CDR3 sequence is CASSSFPTSTSGSSYEQYF. The CDR3 DNA reads TGTGCCAGTAGTTCCTTCCCTACTTCGACTAGCGGGAGCTCCTACGAGCAGTACTTC.

This chain joins TRBV5-1 and TRBJ2-3; 10 bases are shared with TRBD2. Germline V gene lookup returns CDR1 SGHRS and CDR2 YFSETQ. V dropped 2 bases and J dropped 4; count of bases not matched to a gene: 13. The CDR3 runs 18 residues. CDR3 in amino acids: CASSFSLAGVWEADTQYF. The CDR3 DNA is TGCGCCAGCAGCTTCTCTCTAGCGGGAGTGTGGGAGGCAGATACGCAGTATTTT.

The chain is built from TRBV28 and TRBJ2-7, with 7 positions matching TRBD2. V trimming: 7 bases; J trimming: 4 bases; junction bases outside the gene matches: 10. Germline-derived CDR1 and CDR2 are MDHEN and SYDVKM. The CDR3 is 14 amino acids. CDR3 DNA: TGTGCCAGCAACGTTAAGGGCGGGAGTTACGAGCAGTACTTC. It specifies CASNVKGGSYEQYF. Filled out from reference TRBV28 and TRBJ2-7, the complete variable domain reads DVKVTQSSRYLVKRTGEKVFLECVQDMDHENMFWYRQDPGLGLRLIYFSYDVKMKEKGDIPEGYSVSREKKERFSLILESASTNQTSMYLCASNVKGGSYEQYFGPGTRLTVT.

This clone was recorded once. V usage is TRBV15 and J usage is TRBJ2-1, with 8 bases matching TRBD2. CDR1 LNHNV and CDR2 YYDKDF come from the germline V gene (reference sequence). J lost 7 bases, V lost 0 bases, and 8 bases had no gene match. The CDR3 has 16 residues. CDR3 in DNA: TGTGCCACCAGCAGAGATGTGGTAGCGGGACATAATGAGCAGTTCTTC. Its protein is CATSRDVVAGHNEQFF.

The V gene is TRBV5-4, the J gene TRBJ2-5; TRBD2 is a possible D gene (6 bases). CDR1 and CDR2 from the germline V gene are SGHNT and YYREEE (reference sequence). This CDR3 comprises 17 residues. Trimming shortened V by 0 bases and J by 5 bases, and 20 bases separated the two germline ends. CDR3 nucleotide sequence: TGTGCCAGCAGCTTGGGGACTGGCGGGACGGTTGGGGAGACCCAGTACTTC. This encodes CASSLGTGGTVGETQYF.

This clone has just one count. Other DNA sequences in the same sample also yield this CDR3. The V and J genes are TRBV28 and TRBJ1-1; D is ambiguous. The V end lost 2 bases, the J end lost 10 bases, and 11 bases lay between the germline ends. There are 12 residues in the CDR3. Per the germline V gene, CDR1 is MDHEN and CDR2 is SYDVKM. CDR3 sequence (DNA): TGTGCCAGCAGTTTAGAGAGTCGGGGAGCTTTCTTT. It specifies CASSLESRGAFF.

The CDR3 region is CASSGGLAGYNEQFF. Written as DNA, the CDR3 is TGCGCCAGCAGCGGGGGACTAGCGGGATACAATGAGCAGTTCTTC. The chain links TRBV5-1 to TRBJ2-1, with TRBD2 matching 13 bases. V shed 4 bases and J 4 bases; nucleotides not matched to a gene: 2. CDR3 length: 15 amino acids. The germline CDR1 and CDR2 sequences are SGHRS and YFSETQ.

This chain links TRBV6-1 with TRBJ2-7; D is perhaps TRBD1 (6 bases). Trimming left V 5 bases short and J 3 bases short, with 11 bases between. The CDR3 is 13 amino acids. Germline V gives CDR1 MNHNS, CDR2 SASEGT. CDR3 DNA sequence: TGTGCCAGCAGTCACGGGACAAACTACGAGCAGTACTTC. It translates to CASSHGTNYEQYF.

This clone has more than one count but fewer than ten. The chain is built from TRBV10-1 and TRBJ1-1, with 8 bases aligning to TRBD1. The CDR3 is 13 amino acids. Germline CDR1 reads WNHNN; CDR2 reads SYGVQD (reference sequence). After removal of 5 bases from V and 4 bases from J, the junction contained 3 bases not matched to a gene. The CDR3 protein is CASSTQGATEAFF. DNA of the CDR3: TGCGCCAGCAGTACTCAGGGGGCCACTGAAGCTTTCTTT.

The chain links TRBV29-1 to TRBJ1-2; D remains ambiguous. The CDR3 spans 13 residues. Trimming shortened V by 3 bases and J by 4 bases, and 12 bases separated the two germline ends. Germline V gives CDR1 SQVTM, CDR2 ANQGSEA. CDR3: CSVEVREAYGYTF. The CDR3 DNA reads TGCAGCGTTGAGGTCAGAGAGGCCTATGGCTACACCTTC. Drawing the rest from reference TRBV29-1 and TRBJ1-2, the complete variable domain is SAVISQKPSRDICQRGTSLTIQCQVDSQVTMMFWYRQQPGQSLTLIATANQGSEATYESGFVIDKFPISRPNLTFSTLTVSNMSPEDSSIYLCSVEVREAYGYTFGSGTRLTVV.